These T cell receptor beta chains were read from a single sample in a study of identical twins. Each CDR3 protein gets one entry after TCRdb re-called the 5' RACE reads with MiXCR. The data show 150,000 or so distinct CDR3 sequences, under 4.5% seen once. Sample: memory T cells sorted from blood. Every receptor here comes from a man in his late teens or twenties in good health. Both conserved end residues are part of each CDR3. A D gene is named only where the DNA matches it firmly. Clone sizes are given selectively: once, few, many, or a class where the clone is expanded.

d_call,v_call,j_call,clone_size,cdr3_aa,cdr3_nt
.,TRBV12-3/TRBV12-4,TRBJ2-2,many,CASSFRQNTGELFF,TGTGCCAGCAGTTTCCGCCAGAACACCGGGGAGCTGTTTTTT
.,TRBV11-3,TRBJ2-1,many,CASSPNTRTLSYNEQFF,TGTGCCAGCAGCCCGAACACGCGGACCCTCTCCTACAATGAGCAGTTCTTC
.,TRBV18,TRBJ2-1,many,CASSPLLMAEAHNEQFF,TGTGCCAGCTCACCGCTCCTCATGGCGGAGGCACACAATGAGCAGTTCTTC
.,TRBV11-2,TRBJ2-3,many,CASSFSMAGRGTDTQYF,TGTGCCAGCAGCTTTAGCATGGCGGGCCGAGGCACAGATACGCAGTATTTT
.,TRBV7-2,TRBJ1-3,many,CASSFLGNTIYF,TGTGCCAGCAGCTTCTTGGGAAACACCATATATTTT
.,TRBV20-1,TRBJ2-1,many,CSARLGLGEFF,TGCAGTGCGAGACTAGGCCTTGGTGAGTTCTTC
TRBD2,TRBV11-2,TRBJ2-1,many,CASTVRLAGDKNEQFF,TGTGCCAGCACCGTCCGACTAGCGGGAGACAAGAATGAGCAGTTCTTC
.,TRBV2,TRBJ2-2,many,CASKGTFSGELFF,TGTGCCAGCAAAGGGACCTTTTCCGGGGAGCTGTTTTTT
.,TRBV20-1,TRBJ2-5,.,CSVLNWGPKETQYF,TGCAGTGTCCTGAATTGGGGCCCGAAAGAGACCCAGTACTTC
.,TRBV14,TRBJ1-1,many,CASSQAWDSEAFF,TGTGCCAGCAGCCAAGCGTGGGATTCTGAAGCTTTCTTT
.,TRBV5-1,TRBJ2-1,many,CASSLVGNFNEQFF,TGCGCCAGCAGCTTGGTGGGGAACTTTAATGAGCAGTTCTTC
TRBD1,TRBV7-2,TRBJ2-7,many,CASSFYRGRYEQYF,TGTGCCAGCAGCTTTTACAGGGGGCGCTACGAGCAGTACTTC
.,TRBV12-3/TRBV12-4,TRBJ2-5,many,CASSSSGPLYF,TGTGCCAGCAGTTCTTCAGGACCCCTGTACTTC
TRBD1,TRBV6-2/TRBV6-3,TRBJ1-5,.,CASSFGQGQPQHF,TGTGCCAGCAGTTTCGGACAGGGCCAGCCCCAGCATTTT
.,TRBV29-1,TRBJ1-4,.,CSVDLSGKNEKLFF,TGCAGCGTTGATCTTTCAGGGAAGAATGAAAAACTGTTTTTT
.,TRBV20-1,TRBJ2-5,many,CSASGMFQETQYF,TGCAGTGCTAGCGGGATGTTCCAAGAGACCCAGTACTTC
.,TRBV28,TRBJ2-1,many,CASSPRTSRNEQFF,TGTGCCAGCAGCCCTCGGACGAGCCGGAACGAGCAGTTCTTC
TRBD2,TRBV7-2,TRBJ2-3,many,CASSFSGSLDTQYF,TGTGCCAGCAGCTTTAGCGGGAGTCTGGATACGCAGTATTTT
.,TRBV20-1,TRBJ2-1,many,CSASLVKVYNEQFF,TGCAGTGCTAGTTTGGTGAAGGTTTACAATGAGCAGTTCTTC
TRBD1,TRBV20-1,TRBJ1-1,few,CSAIPDRVTEAFF,TGCAGTGCAATTCCGGACAGGGTAACTGAAGCTTTCTTT
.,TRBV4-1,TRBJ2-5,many,CASSRSAGPQETQYF,TGCGCCAGCAGCCGAAGCGCCGGACCACAAGAGACCCAGTACTTC
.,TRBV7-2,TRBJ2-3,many,CASSRPEGKDTQYF,TGTGCCAGCAGCCGTCCGGAAGGTAAAGATACGCAGTATTTT
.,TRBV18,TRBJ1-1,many,CASSRGLNTEAFF,TGTGCCAGCTCACGCGGCCTTAACACTGAAGCTTTCTTT
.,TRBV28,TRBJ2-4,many,CASSRQETSKNIQYF,TGTGCCAGCAGTCGACAGGAGACCTCCAAAAACATTCAGTACTTC
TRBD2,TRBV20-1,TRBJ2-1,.,CSARGGFHEQFF,TGCAGTGCTAGGGGAGGGTTTCATGAGCAGTTCTTC
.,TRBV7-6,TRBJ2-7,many,CASSLSTGPYEQYF,TGTGCCAGCAGCTTATCCACAGGCCCCTACGAGCAGTACTTC